This paragraph covers one TCR beta chain sequence. There is no known antigen for this receptor. This sample is drawn from a study of cytomegalovirus exposure and HLA in healthy donors (dated by TCRdb to about 2017). In terms of the full investigation: According to an earlier analysis of a few hundred of the donors, about 179 million T cells yielded 117 million unique TCR beta sequences and 276 Gb of sequence data. Alongside the repertoire data, information on donor age, sex, ethnicity and CMV serostatus was compiled. The study was designed to test whether signatures of past pathogen exposure could be identified by cataloging public T cell receptors. Every repertoire in the discovery cohort had been generated on one and the same sequencing platform. Four or five DR-DQ haplotypes were handled as single units for association and clustering, since linkage in the cohort was strong. About 280 gigabases of sequencing data and around 90 million unique TCR sequences made up an early release that covered nearly 650 HLA-typed donors. The number of donors typed differed by locus, with about 629-640 for A, B, C, DRB1 and DQB1, about 500 for DQA1, 600 to 610 for DPA1, and some 440 for DPB1. Of the 398 genotyped donors, less than 85% were placed in the genetic ancestry cluster associated with self-reported Caucasian donors. A later analysis re-analyzed previously published TCR beta repertoires from about 730 donors and added high-resolution HLA genotyping to study TCR occurrence patterns. Rather than drawing on any new phenotypic data, the later analysis identified candidate immune exposures from TCR beta sequences and the way those sequences occurred across donors. The study used immunosequencing to profile the T cell repertoires of 600 to 850 subjects and linked those repertoires to cytomegalovirus serostatus. Among some 400 genotyped donors of the cohort, an average of around 240,000 unique TCR beta nucleotide sequences was sequenced per donor, of which roughly 18% were non-productive. To predict cytomegalovirus infection status, the study combined high-throughput TCR immunosequencing, statistical association of individual TCRs with disease status, and machine learning. Besides the first cohort of 500 to 700 subjects, a separate validation cohort made up of 120 different subjects was used. Genome-wide SNP genotypes for about 60% of the roughly 700 donors were used in a later genetic analysis, which treated that subset as a discovery cohort. In an earlier analysis of 500 to 650 of the donors, high-throughput TCR beta sequencing was used to judge whether each TCR beta V gene segment behaved as functional or pseudogenic. HLA typing included class I and class II loci at four-digit resolution.

In total, approximately 690 healthy bone marrow donors made up the cohort. Cohort members were all nominally healthy when sampled, although unrecorded immune exposures were likely present. The donor was CMV seronegative and belonged to the group of 352 seronegative cohort members. Each donor provided a peripheral blood sample, and peripheral blood mononuclear cells were used for TCR beta sequencing. The Qiagen DNeasy Blood Extraction Kit was used to extract genomic DNA from the blood cell samples. Library prep was done by the immunoSEQ multiplex PCR assay. For the multiplex PCR, a mixture combining 60 forward primers for TCR Vbeta segments and 13 reverse primers for TCR Jbeta segments was used. A multiplex PCR assay on genomic DNA amplified the CDR3 region of rearranged TCR beta genes. The amplified TCR beta libraries were sequenced on the Illumina HiSeq System as 87-base-pair reads. The authors' pipeline ran thus. In a later analysis, tens of millions of unique TCR beta chains were counted across the 690 or so repertoires, and about 9.9 million of these chains were shared by at least two donors. Raw reads were error-corrected and collapsed into unique sequences with a nearest-neighbor algorithm that merged closely related sequences to remove PCR and sequencing errors. Alignment of CDR3 sequences to IMGT reference sequences was used to assign V, D and J gene segments. For a sequence to be retained, at least a six-nucleotide match to both a V gene segment and a J gene segment was required. A rearrangement counted as productive if the CDR3 had no stop codons and remained in frame with V and J, and every other rearrangement counted as non-productive. Following IMGT convention, CDR3 was defined as the stretch from the second conserved V-encoded cysteine to the conserved J-encoded phenylalanine. Sequences without an unambiguous match to a single V gene segment were excluded from the earlier analysis of 500 to 700 of the donors. In an earlier analysis of approximately 560 of the donors, a V segment was called functional when productive rearrangements were above 56.7%, and segregating when the standard deviation between donors exceeded 5%. A statistical classification framework was built to diagnose cytomegalovirus status from the catalog of TCR beta chain sequences. In a later analysis, TCR nucleotide sequences were compared against IMGT/GENE-DB human TR gene sequences so that V and J genes could be assigned. In a later analysis, CDR3 sequences and most-parsimonious VDJ recombination scenarios were assigned using the TCRdist pipeline. In a later analysis, each TCR beta chain was defined by its CDR3 amino acid sequence together with its V-gene family, and reads lacking a unique V-gene family were excluded. In a later analysis, around 650 highly shared, low-generation-probability nucleotide sequences were removed to address suspected cross-contamination and a sequencing artifact. In a later analysis, a clonal expansion index was calculated for each public chain from normalized within-repertoire ranks of inferred template counts. A later analysis computed generation probabilities with a VDJ recombination model fitted to out-of-frame rearrangements, and checked the results against IGoR. In a later analysis, hypergeometric tests were used to score TCR-TCR, TCR-HLA and TCR-CMV co-occurrence, with a repertoire-size bias correction applied to TCR pairs. A later analysis estimated false discovery rates by permuting HLA or CMV assignments 20 times. In a later analysis, co-occurring TCRs were grouped using DBSCAN, and TCRdist sequence similarity was added for clustering within HLA-allele-positive subsets. Repertoires with fewer than 30,000 or more than 120,000 public chains were left out of co-occurrence clustering, as were about 5 repertoires with anomalous nucleotide sharing. TCRdb retrieved this table from immuneACCESS and kept in-frame rearrangements only. Not all clones are present; in checked studies, unresolved V genes account for under half, and no reason is known for the remainder. V, J and clone size are taken as reported in that table, and D and trimming were inferred from the DNA itself. This sample's table lists about 84,000 clones. The top ten clones comprise less than 0.65% of the sample.

Overall study results and their limits: Linkage disequilibrium might explain the correlated functional status among segregating V segments, but an unknown experimental factor could not be ruled out. In both the original and validation cohorts, the classifier was reported to diagnose cytomegalovirus status with high specificity and sensitivity. CMV serostatus was the only immune exposure information available for the cohort. A group of highly shared sequence variants was considered likely to be a technical artifact of the sequencing pipeline. In the study, roughly 160 TCR beta chains were listed as associated with cytomegalovirus. An earlier analysis of roughly 570 of the donors showed that most TCR beta V segments appeared in productive rearrangements either about 87% or about 30% of the time, which broadly matched IMGT annotations. According to a later analysis, TCR association rates differed among HLA loci, with DRB1 alleles showing the most associated TCRs and HLA-C alleles showing the fewest. A later analysis found that most CMV-associated TCR beta chains appeared HLA-restricted, with HLA associations seemingly driven largely by CMV exposure. In a later analysis, several top co-occurrence clusters were reported to appear linked to parvovirus B19, influenza, CMV and Epstein-Barr virus. Strong co-occurrence of HLA alleles, especially DR and DQ, made assigning TCR associations to individual alleles difficult. A further reported finding was that TCR beta sequences accurately predicted the HLA-A and HLA-B alleles for most subjects in the first cohort. A later genetic analysis associated a missense DCLRE1C variant with V-gene and J-gene trimming of TCR beta chains, and an independent cohort replicated the association. Sequencing depth was assumed to be roughly uniform across donors in the presence/absence analyses, though that assumption may not hold. Compared with the 666-donor mean, donors in an Asian-associated ancestry cluster had fewer N-insertions in productive TCRs, according to a later genetic analysis. In a later analysis, HLA-associated TCR beta chains showed more clonal expansion and lower generation probabilities than non-associated chains that were equally common. Because counts were too low, seventeen rarely observed V segments, including chromosome 9 orphons, were excluded from the earlier analysis of some 590 of the donors. A few of the identified cytomegalovirus-associated TCR beta chains were confirmed in vitro to be specific for cytomegalovirus antigens. The authors suggested that the approach could potentially be extended to other disease states and immunological phenotypes. In a later analysis, around 17,000 TCR beta sequences were associated with specific HLA alleles at a false discovery rate of 0.05. Because HLA typing was unavailable for some donors at each locus, only the typed subset was used in association tests. Most TCR sequences were observed very rarely across donors, whereas some public TCRs were present in many individuals. In this cohort, only TCR beta chains were sequenced, and detectable features were limited by the absence of alpha or paired-chain data.

This receptor was taken from a man aged 50 to 60 in good health and CMV-seronegative. The source material was PBMCs.

This receptor has the CDR3 CASRQGQGALGANVLTF. The nucleotide sequence reads as follows: TGTGCCAGCAGACAAGGACAGGGGGCCCTTGGGGCCAACGTCCTGACTTTC. The sequence is built from TRBV28 and TRBJ2-6, with 11 central nucleotides matching TRBD1. In the germline V gene, CDR1 corresponds to MDHEN and CDR2 to SYDVKM. The CDR3 holds 17 amino acids from the cysteine to the phenylalanine. Only CDR3 DNA remains: 51 bases, in frame from the first base. For this chain, trimming is 6 bases at the V end and 3 bases at the J end, and the number of junction bases without a gene match is 7.